This T cell receptor (beta chain) was sequenced for a study of blood T cell repertoires in COVID-19. Across the whole study: Samples of COVID-19 (acute and convalescent) were obtained from the United States, Italy and Spain. From T cells, B-cell-depleted T cells, or PBMCs came the material, which was cDNA or gDNA.

Germline CDR1 SNHLY, CDR2 FYNNEI. Trimming pared 3 bases from V and 5 bases from J, leaving 16 bases between. The length of the CDR3 is 15 residues. Under the authors' procedure: How many nucleated cells were present was estimated from reference gene primer amplification. TCRdb keeps only in-frame clones here, not all; method: immunoSEQ multiplex PCR. V, J and clone size were drawn from that table, and D and trimming were deduced from the DNA. The sample lists a few hundred thousand clones; more than 75% were seen once. Only one count was recorded for this clone. Seattle cases were enrolled at active infection and followed longitudinally.

The sequenced material came from peripheral blood. The source is a woman aged 30 to 39 with COVID-19, enrolled during active disease. This sequence joins TRBV2 and TRBJ2-5, with a possible D match to TRBD1 (5 bases). In nucleotides, the CDR3 is TGTGCCAGCAGTGATCTGGCAGGGCTCATCGAGACCCAGTACTTC. Translating gives CASSDLAGLIETQYF.